This T cell receptor (beta chain) was found in a study of cytomegalovirus exposure and HLA in healthy donors. Notes on the study in general: Among TCR beta chains, those listed as cytomegalovirus-associated numbered about 150. Later work found most CMV-associated TCR beta chains apparently HLA-restricted. When a later analysis compared HLA-associated TCR beta chains with equally common others, the HLA-associated chains turned out to be more clonally expanded and to have lower generation probabilities. Sequences of the TCR beta chain were said to predict the HLA-A and HLA-B alleles of most subjects accurately.

Use of 60 Vbeta and 13 Jbeta primers characterized the PCR. Profiling relied on immunoSEQ multiplex PCR, and the TCRdb table lists in-frame clones only, not all of them. The data contain about 170,000 clones, about three quarters of them seen just once; the ten biggest clones take up about 0.8%. Germline V gene lookup returns CDR1 SGHNT and CDR2 YYREEE (reference sequence). This CDR3 spans 15 amino acids. Trimming shortened V by 4 bases and J by 3 bases, and 14 bases separated the two germline ends. In the case of this clone: Its antigen is undetermined.

This clonotype was sampled from a female donor in good health and CMV-seronegative. Sequenced sample: PBMCs. The chain joins TRBV5-4 to TRBJ1-3; D not certain. The CDR3 DNA sequence: TGTGCCAGCAGCCGTGGAGGGAGAAGTGGAAACACCATATATTTT. This encodes CASSRGGRSGNTIYF.